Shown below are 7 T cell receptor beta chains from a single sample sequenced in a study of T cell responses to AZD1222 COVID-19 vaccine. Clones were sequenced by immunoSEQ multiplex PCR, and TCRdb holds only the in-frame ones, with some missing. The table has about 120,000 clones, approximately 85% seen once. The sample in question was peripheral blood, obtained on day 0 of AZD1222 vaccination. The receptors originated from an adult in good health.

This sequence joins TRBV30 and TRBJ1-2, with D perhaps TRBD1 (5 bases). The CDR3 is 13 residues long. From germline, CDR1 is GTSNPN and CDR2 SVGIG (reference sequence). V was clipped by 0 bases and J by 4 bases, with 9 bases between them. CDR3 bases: TGTGCCTGGAGTGTCGGACAAAGCTATGGCTACACCTTC. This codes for CAWSVGQSYGYTF.

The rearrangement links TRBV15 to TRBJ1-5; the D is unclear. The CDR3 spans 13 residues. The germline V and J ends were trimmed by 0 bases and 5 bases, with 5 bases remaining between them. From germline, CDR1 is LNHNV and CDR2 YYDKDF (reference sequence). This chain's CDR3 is CATSRESHQPQHF. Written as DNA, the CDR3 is TGTGCCACCAGCAGAGAGTCGCATCAGCCCCAGCATTTT.

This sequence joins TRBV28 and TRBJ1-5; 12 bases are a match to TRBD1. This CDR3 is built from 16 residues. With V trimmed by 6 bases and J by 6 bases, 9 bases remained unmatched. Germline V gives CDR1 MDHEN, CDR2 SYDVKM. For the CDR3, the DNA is TGTGCCAGCAGAACCGGGACAGGGGGCGTAGGTCAGCCCCAGCATTTT. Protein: CASRTGTGGVGQPQHF.

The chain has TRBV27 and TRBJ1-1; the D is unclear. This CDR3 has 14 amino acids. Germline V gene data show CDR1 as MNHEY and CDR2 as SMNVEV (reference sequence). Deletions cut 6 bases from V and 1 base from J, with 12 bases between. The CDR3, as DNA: TGTGCCAGCAGCTTTCATGGCGGGAACACTGAAGCTTTCTTT. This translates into CASSFHGGNTEAFF.

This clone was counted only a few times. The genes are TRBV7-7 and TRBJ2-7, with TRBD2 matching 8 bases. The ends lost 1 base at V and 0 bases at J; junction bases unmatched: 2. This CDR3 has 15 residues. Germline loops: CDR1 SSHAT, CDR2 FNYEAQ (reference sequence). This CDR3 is CASSLGSGDSYEQYF. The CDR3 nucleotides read TGTGCCAGCAGCTTAGGTAGCGGGGACTCCTACGAGCAGTACTTC.

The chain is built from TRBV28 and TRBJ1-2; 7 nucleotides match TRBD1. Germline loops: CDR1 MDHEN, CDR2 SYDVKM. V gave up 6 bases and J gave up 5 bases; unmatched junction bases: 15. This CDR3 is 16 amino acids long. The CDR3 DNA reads TGTGCCAGCAGCTCTCCCTCGGGACAGTTTGTTTATGGCTACACCTTC. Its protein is CASSSPSGQFVYGYTF.

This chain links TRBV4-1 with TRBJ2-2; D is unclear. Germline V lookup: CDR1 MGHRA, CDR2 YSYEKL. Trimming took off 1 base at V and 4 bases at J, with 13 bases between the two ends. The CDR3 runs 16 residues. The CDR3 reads CASSQAHLVATGELFF. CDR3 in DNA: TGCGCCAGCAGCCAAGCACACCTCGTGGCCACCGGGGAGCTGTTTTTT.